The source of this T cell receptor (beta chain) is a study of cytomegalovirus exposure and HLA in healthy donors. General study points: On later analysis, the bulk of CMV-associated TCR beta chains appeared to be HLA-restricted. It was reported that TCR beta sequences correctly inferred the HLA-A and HLA-B alleles for most subjects. Earlier analysis yielded a pattern in which most TCR beta V segments were productive about 87% or about 30% of the time.

Note on this clone: Its specificity is unknown.

PCR involved 60 Vbeta and 13 Jbeta primers. Clones were read by immunoSEQ multiplex PCR, and TCRdb kept only the in-frame ones, dropping some. The data contain more than 150,000 clones, 80% of them singletons. This receptor was taken from a woman aged 25 to 39 in good health and CMV-seronegative. The sample taken for sequencing was PBMCs.

The CDR3: CSVVGGHSGNTIYF. In nucleotides, the CDR3 is TGCAGCGTTGTGGGGGGGCACTCTGGAAACACCATATATTTT. The chain uses TRBV29-1 and TRBJ1-3; possible D gene TRBD1, 6 bases. CDR1 SQVTM and CDR2 ANQGSEA come from the germline V gene. The length of the CDR3 is 14 residues. Trimming cost V 4 bases and J 0 bases, with 10 bases left between them.